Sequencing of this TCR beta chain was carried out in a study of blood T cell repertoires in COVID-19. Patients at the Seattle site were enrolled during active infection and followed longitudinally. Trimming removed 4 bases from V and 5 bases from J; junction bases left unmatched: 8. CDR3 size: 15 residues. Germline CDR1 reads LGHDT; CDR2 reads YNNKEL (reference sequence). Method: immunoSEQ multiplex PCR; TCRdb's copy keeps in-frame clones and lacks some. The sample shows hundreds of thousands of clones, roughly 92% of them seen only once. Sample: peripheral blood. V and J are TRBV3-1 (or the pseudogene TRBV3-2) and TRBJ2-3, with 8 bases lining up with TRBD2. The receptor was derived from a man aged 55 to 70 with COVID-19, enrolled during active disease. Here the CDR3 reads CASSLGGVGGDTQYF. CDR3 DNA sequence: TGTGCCAGCAGCCTCGGGGGGGTAGGTGGAGATACGCAGTATTTT.